This TCR beta chain emerged from a study of CD8 T cells in Susac syndrome (dated by TCRdb to about 2019). Looking at the study overall: Whether CD8+ T cell activation and differentiation in Susac syndrome was antigen driven was tested using repertoire sequencing. The clonality of the CD8+ T cell repertoire was compared across approximately 12 healthy donors, some 14 Susac syndrome patients and 15 multiple sclerosis patients. The investigation overall reported the following: The TCR sequencing and HLA analysis was acknowledged to have included a relatively small number of individuals.

Reading the germline V gene gives CDR1 ENHRY and CDR2 SYGVKD. Germline trimming amounts to 5 bases on V and 1 base on J, with 4 as the count of junction bases outside the gene matches. There are 14 amino acids in the CDR3, from cysteine to phenylalanine inclusive. The only DNA kept is the CDR3, 42 bases in frame from the first base. Comment on this clonotype: Which antigen it targets is not known. No per-base quality is available; no much larger clone lies one base away.

Peripheral blood CD8+ and CD4+ T cells from healthy donors, Susac syndrome patients and multiple sclerosis patients were profiled using high-throughput TCR beta sequencing. Multiple sclerosis controls were treatment-naive patients with stable or active relapsing-remitting disease fulfilling revised McDonald criteria. Bulk CD8+ and CD4+ T cells were purified by magnetic negative isolation, while CD8+ TEMRA cells were enriched using FACS. Blood was collected in EDTA tubes and processed within 24 hours, with PBMCs isolated through density gradient centrifugation. PBMCs intended for TCR sequencing were cryopreserved in liquid nitrogen and were subsequently thawed in a 37 degrees C water bath. A purity of at least 90% was achieved for sorted or isolated CD4+, CD8+ and CD8+ TEMRA cells. RNA was extracted using the RNeasy kit, and about 0.5 to 1 microgram was reverse transcribed with random hexamers. TCR beta CDR3 regions were amplified with the immunoSEQ multiplex PCR assay covering 54 Vbeta and 13 Jbeta segments. Bias from PCR amplification was corrected by using a synthetic template baseline for primer optimization and for computational correction. On the authors' methods: Only productive sequences were kept, with reads annotated to V, D and J genes according to IMGT and analyzed in immunoSEQ Analyzer. Clonality was calculated as one minus the Shannon entropy normalized by log2 of the number of productive unique sequences. For each patient and control, public and private clones were evaluated within the 100 most prevalent clones. A clone was defined as Susac-specific if it was absent from the healthy and MS cohorts, from 1052 published viral clones and from other ImmuneACCESS disease sequences. TCRdb applied fastp at Q25 and MiXCR to the public reads, then kept only in-frame beta chains. Each CDR3 protein appears once, grouped with its most common genes and DNA. These V and J calls derive from TCRdb rather than the authors' analysis. This sample has more than 100,000 distinct CDR3 sequences in its table, and roughly 80% of those were observed once. The top ten hold about 0.51% of the sample.

The chain is encoded by TRBV10-3 joined to TRBJ1-1, and TRBD1 matches 7 of the central bases. Sequences were obtained from CD8+ T cells from PBMCs. The origin of this receptor is a human donor with multiple sclerosis. The DNA reads TGTGCCATCAGTCCCGGGACAGAGAACACTGAAGCTTTCTTT. It translates as CAISPGTENTEAFF.